The 30 T cell receptor beta chains below were found in one sample sequenced in a study of blood T cell repertoires in COVID-19. Sequencing used immunoSEQ multiplex PCR; TCRdb keeps in-frame clones, though not all of them. The sample lists fewer than 200,000 clones; around 78% were seen once. Sequencing used PBMCs or T cells enriched from blood (not recorded which). Receptors originate from a woman in her forties or fifties who had recovered from COVID-19.

The DNA for the CDR3 is TGTGCCAGCACGGGTGGAAATTATGGCTACACCTTC. Amino acid sequence: CASTGGNYGYTF. V usage is TRBV2 and J usage is TRBJ1-2, with D hard to call. The germline gives CDR1 SNHLY, CDR2 FYNNEI. The CDR3 has 12 residues. The V end was cut by 7 bases, the J end by 5 bases, with 11 bases between.

A few counts support this clone. The chain carries TRBV19 and TRBJ1-6; TRBD1 aligns across 9 bases. Germline values: CDR1 LNHDA, CDR2 SQIVND (reference sequence). There are 15 residues in the CDR3. Germline trimming cut 6 bases from V and 10 bases from J; bases unmatched to any gene: 10. The CDR3 reads CASSPWGQGGSPLHF. CDR3 sequence (DNA): TGTGCCAGTAGCCCCTGGGGACAGGGAGGCTCACCCCTCCACTTT.

This clone was observed once. The chain has TRBV5-5 and TRBJ2-5; 11 nucleotides align to TRBD1. CDR1 SGHKS and CDR2 YYEKEE come from the germline V gene (reference sequence). Trimming at V came to 4 bases and at J to 5 bases, leaving 7 bases not matched to a gene. The CDR3 totals 15 residues. The CDR3 is CASSRTGGFGETQYF. CDR3 nucleotide sequence: TGTGCCAGCAGCCGGACAGGGGGCTTCGGGGAGACCCAGTACTTC.

The chain employs TRBV6-1 and TRBJ2-3, with D uncertain. Trimming took 2 bases from V and 0 from J, leaving 6 bases between them. Germline assignment: CDR1 MNHNS and CDR2 SASEGT. The CDR3 spans 14 residues. CDR3 sequence (DNA): TGTGCCAGCAGTGAAAGAGGTAGCACAGATACGCAGTATTTT. This encodes CASSERGSTDTQYF.

The chain is built from TRBV5-4 and TRBJ1-6; tentative D call: TRBD1 (5 bases). The CDR3 contains 14 residues. V was pared by 2 bases and J by 12 bases, with 15 bases between. Germline CDR1 reads SGHNT; CDR2 reads YYREEE (reference sequence). Here the CDR3 DNA reads TGTGCCAGCAGCTTAACAGGCCCTCGAAGACCCCTCCACTTT. This translates into CASSLTGPRRPLHF.

The chain uses TRBV2 and TRBJ1-6; TRBD1 might be the D (5 bases). V lost 6 bases and J 6 bases, leaving 12 bases between the germline ends. The germline gives CDR1 SNHLY, CDR2 FYNNEI. There are 14 residues in the CDR3. CDR3 residues: CASRLSGANSPLHF. The CDR3 DNA reads as TGTGCCAGCAGGTTATCTGGGGCTAATTCACCCCTCCACTTT.

This clone is a singleton in its sample. This chain uses TRBV11-2 with TRBJ1-4, with D hard to call. Germline V CDR1 and CDR2: SGHAT, FQNNGV. The V gene lost 0 bases and the J gene lost 0 bases, with 14 bases spanning the gap. CDR3 length: 18 residues. The CDR3 DNA sequence: TGTGCCAGCAGCTTAGAGGACGGGAAGATTACAACTAATGAAAAACTGTTTTTT. The encoded protein is CASSLEDGKITTNEKLFF.

This chain links TRBV7-8 with TRBJ2-5; TRBD2 matches 7 bases. The J segment lost 5 bases and the V segment lost 5 bases, leaving 11 bases of the junction unmatched. The CDR3 contains 15 residues. Germline V gene lookup returns CDR1 SGHVS and CDR2 FQNEAQ. The CDR3 is CASSRRGRAVETQYF. DNA for the CDR3: TGTGCCAGCAGCCGCCGGGGGAGGGCAGTGGAGACCCAGTACTTC.

Turning to this clone: Other nucleotide sequences in the sample specify the same CDR3. The chain recombines TRBV7-8 with TRBJ2-7; D may be TRBD1 (6 bases). The length of the CDR3 is 14 residues. Germline V gene data show CDR1 as SGHVS and CDR2 as FQNEAQ. Deletions cut 1 base from V and 1 base from J, with 8 bases between. CDR3 in DNA: TGTGCCAGCAGCTTAGGGGGGCCATCCTACGAGCAGTACGTC. Its translation: CASSLGGPSYEQYV.

This sequence joins TRBV28 and TRBJ1-6; D is ambiguous. V lost 5 bases, J lost 0 bases, and 8 bases lay in between. The CDR3 consists of 15 residues. Germline CDR1 and CDR2: MDHEN and SYDVKM. As DNA, the CDR3 is TGTGCCAGCAGTATAAAGAGCTCCTATAATTCACCCCTCCACTTT. As protein: CASSIKSSYNSPLHF.

The chain uses TRBV19 and TRBJ2-5; 9 nucleotides agree with TRBD1. Germline V gene sequence: CDR1 LNHDA, CDR2 SQIVND (reference sequence). The CDR3 is 16 amino acids. The J segment lost 1 base and the V segment lost 3 bases, leaving 6 bases of the junction unmatched. The CDR3, as DNA: TGTGCCAGTAGTATCGGGACAGGGTTTTTCCAAGAGACCCAGTACTTC. Translated: CASSIGTGFFQETQYF. Using reference TRBV19 and TRBJ2-5 for the parts outside the CDR3, the full variable domain is DGGITQSPKYLFRKEGQNVTLSCEQNLNHDAMYWYRQDPGQGLRLIYYSQIVNDFQKGDIAEGYSVSREKKESFPLTVTSAQKNPTAFYLCASSIGTGFFQETQYFGPGTRLLVL.

This clone was seen more than once but under ten times. The chain recombines TRBV7-3 with TRBJ1-1; no firm D call. The CDR3 totals 13 residues. The V end was cut by 0 bases, the J end by 1 base, with 3 bases between. Germline CDR1 and CDR2: SGHTA and FQGTGA. The CDR3 loop is CASSLTRNTEAFF. CDR3 DNA sequence: TGTGCCAGCAGCTTAACGAGGAACACTGAAGCTTTCTTT.

The J gene is TRBJ1-2, the V gene TRBV5-1, with 7 positions matching TRBD1. J lost 7 bases, V lost 4 bases, and 13 bases had no gene match. This CDR3 is 15 amino acids long. Germline V gene lookup returns CDR1 SGHRS and CDR2 YFSETQ. The CDR3 DNA follows: TGCGCCAGCAGCGAATCACTCAACAGGGGCGCTGGCTACACCTTC. Translated: CASSESLNRGAGYTF.

A note on this clone: Other DNA sequences from this sample encode an identical CDR3 as well. This chain joins TRBV12-3 or TRBV12-4 and TRBJ1-2; 9 bases fit TRBD1. V lost 6 bases and J lost 6; bases outside the gene matches: 5. The CDR3 has 13 residues. CDR3 amino acids: CASSRGQGDGYTF. The CDR3 region has the DNA TGTGCCAGCAGCCGGGGACAGGGCGATGGCTACACCTTC.

This chain uses TRBV30 with TRBJ1-3; 8 nucleotides agree with TRBD1. The CDR3 runs 16 residues. Germline V CDR1 and CDR2: GTSNPN, SVGIG (reference sequence). V shed 3 bases, J shed 0 bases, and the junction held 7 bases outside the gene matches. The CDR3, as DNA: TGTGCCTGGAGCAGGACAGGGCTAAGCTCTGGAAACACCATATATTTT. This translates into CAWSRTGLSSGNTIYF.

The CDR3 DNA follows: TGCGCCAGCAGTGAGTCGAACCAGAGGACTGAAGCTTTCTTT. It yields the protein CASSESNQRTEAFF. The chain has TRBV10-1 and TRBJ1-1; D is unresolved. The CDR3 runs to 14 residues. Trimming took off 0 bases at V and 5 bases at J, with 10 bases between the two ends. CDR1 is WNHNN and CDR2 is SYGVQD in the germline V gene (reference sequence).

The J gene is TRBJ1-1, the V gene TRBV28, with 11 bases aligning to TRBD1. This CDR3 has 17 amino acids. From germline, CDR1 is MDHEN and CDR2 SYDVKM. V gave up 6 bases and J gave up 1 base; unmatched junction bases: 10. In DNA, the CDR3 is TGTGCCAGCAGGAGTCTCCAAGGGACAGGGGGGAACACTGAAGCTTTCTTT. This translates into CASRSLQGTGGNTEAFF.

This chain connects TRBV5-1 to TRBJ2-2; 7 nucleotides match TRBD2. J gave up 5 bases and V 4 bases, and 14 bases lay outside the gene matches. From germline, CDR1 is SGHRS and CDR2 YFSETQ. CDR3 length equals 17 residues. The DNA for the CDR3 is TGCGCCAGCAGCACACGTTTCGCGGGAGCCGTGACCGGGGAGCTGTTTTTT. Its protein is CASSTRFAGAVTGELFF.

The V and J genes are TRBV19 and TRBJ1-3; a weak D match, TRBD1 (5 bases). This CDR3 is 15 amino acids long. V was cut by 4 bases and J by 2 bases, with 12 bases left in between. Germline CDR1 is LNHDA and CDR2 is SQIVND (reference sequence). The DNA for the CDR3 is TGTGCCAGTAGTACGGGACTCGGTCCTGGAAACACCATATATTTT. Amino acids: CASSTGLGPGNTIYF.

This chain links TRBV28 with TRBJ1-5; D not certain. CDR3 length: 13 amino acids. V was clipped by 5 bases and J by 9 bases, with 14 bases between them. Per the germline V gene, CDR1 is MDHEN and CDR2 is SYDVKM. Here the CDR3 reads CASSPSGFGPQHF. DNA of the CDR3: TGTGCCAGCAGTCCCTCGGGTTTTGGGCCCCAGCATTTT. The variable domain in full, completed from reference TRBV28 and TRBJ1-5, reads DVKVTQSSRYLVKRTGEKVFLECVQDMDHENMFWYRQDPGLGLRLIYFSYDVKMKEKGDIPEGYSVSREKKERFSLILESASTNQTSMYLCASSPSGFGPQHFGDGTRLSIL.

The rearrangement links TRBV7-8 to TRBJ2-2; TRBD2 aligns across 10 bases. V lost 5 bases, J lost 4 bases, and 7 bases stayed unmatched. The CDR3 totals 16 residues. The germline V gene encodes CDR1 SGHVS and CDR2 FQNEAQ. The CDR3 is CASSPRTSGRTGELFF. DNA of the CDR3: TGTGCCAGCAGCCCCCGGACTAGCGGTCGCACCGGGGAGCTGTTTTTT.

This clone was seen a few times. The chain joins TRBV12-3 or TRBV12-4 to TRBJ2-2; D not resolved. There are 12 residues in the CDR3. V lost 4 bases and J 7 bases, leaving 7 bases between the germline ends. CDR3 nucleotides: TGTGCCAGCAGTTATTACAGCGGGGAGCTGTTTTTT. It translates to CASSYYSGELFF.

J is TRBJ2-1 and V is TRBV7-2; 15 bases map to TRBD2. The germline gives CDR1 SGHTA, CDR2 FQGNSA. The CDR3 length is 15 residues. J lost 7 bases, V lost 6 bases, and 4 bases had no gene match. This CDR3 is CASRAGTSGRNEQFF. CDR3 DNA sequence: TGTGCCAGCAGGGCCGGGACTAGCGGGAGGAATGAGCAGTTCTTC.

The gene calls are TRBV2 and TRBJ1-2, with D unresolved. Looked up from germline, CDR1 is SNHLY and CDR2 is FYNNEI. This CDR3 comprises 13 residues. Trimming removed 5 bases at V and 4 bases at J, with 11 bases between. CDR3 sequence reads: CASSMQELYGYTF. The CDR3 coding sequence is TGTGCCAGCAGTATGCAGGAACTCTATGGCTACACCTTC.

V and J are TRBV30 and TRBJ1-3, with D possibly TRBD1 on 5 matching bases. Trimming removed 8 bases at V and 5 bases at J, with 19 bases between. The CDR3 contains 14 residues. Germline values: CDR1 GTSNPN, CDR2 SVGIG (reference sequence). The CDR3 is CAVGVGSPRNTIYF. The CDR3 DNA sequence: TGTGCCGTAGGGGTGGGCAGTCCGAGAAACACCATATATTTT.

This sequence joins TRBV6-6 and TRBJ1-2; 7 nucleotides match TRBD1. CDR1 is MNHNY, CDR2 SVGAGI, per germline (reference sequence). The CDR3 is made up of 15 amino acids. V trimming: 5 bases; J trimming: 2 bases; junction bases outside the gene matches: 8. The DNA of the CDR3 is TGTGCCAGCAGTAAAAGACAGGGACCAAACTATGGCTACACCTTC. Translated, it gives CASSKRQGPNYGYTF.

This chain uses TRBV19 with TRBJ1-5; D call uncertain. V was trimmed by 7 bases and J by 11 bases, leaving 12 bases between them. The CDR3 totals 11 residues. Germline V gene lookup returns CDR1 LNHDA and CDR2 SQIVND (reference sequence). Written as DNA, the CDR3 is TGTGCCAGTACCACCGTGGGAGCCCAGCATTTT. Translation: CASTTVGAQHF.

In the case of this clone: The same CDR3 is also encoded by other DNA sequences in this sample. The chain has TRBV30 and TRBJ1-5; a weak D match, TRBD1 (5 bases). Germline CDR1 is GTSNPN and CDR2 is SVGIG (reference sequence). This CDR3 comprises 13 residues. V lost 0 bases and J 2 bases, leaving 5 bases between the germline ends. In DNA, the CDR3 is TGTGCCTGGAGTGTACAGGGCAATCAGCCCCAGCATTTT. This codes for CAWSVQGNQPQHF.

This clone has a single count. DNA of the CDR3: TGTGCCAGCAGCTCCCCTGGGACAGCCAAGATTAGCTACACCTTC. This sequence encodes CASSSPGTAKISYTF. The J gene is TRBJ1-2, the V gene TRBV11-2, with 7 positions matching TRBD1. Unmatched junction bases numbered 14, after V lost 4 bases and J lost 9 bases. Germline assignment: CDR1 SGHAT and CDR2 FQNNGV. CDR3 size: 15 residues.

This clone was seen once. J is TRBJ2-7 and V is TRBV6-5, with TRBD1 identical over 7 bases. The V gene end was trimmed by 10 bases and the J gene end by 2 bases; junction bases not matched to a gene: 11. CDR3 size: 14 residues. Germline V gene lookup returns CDR1 MNHEY and CDR2 SVGAGI. CDR3 nucleotides: TGTGCCACCTCACCCCTGACAGGGCCCTACGAGCAGTACGTC. This translates into CATSPLTGPYEQYV.